Sequencing of this T cell receptor (beta chain) was carried out in a study of radiotherapy plus CTLA-4 blockade in lung cancer. Remarks on this clone: Antigen unknown.

Overall study results and limits: Response, reportedly, was best predicted by interferon-beta along with early blood T cell clone dynamics.

Here immunoSEQ multiplex PCR was the method, and the copy in TCRdb shows in-frame clones only, minus some. The repertoire holds 70,000 to 100,000 clones, with approximately 86% as singletons. The receptor's source is a human donor with non-small cell lung cancer who had a partial response to radiotherapy plus ipilimumab. Here the sequenced sample was peripheral blood, taken from a patient treated with radiotherapy plus ipilimumab.

DNA of the CDR3: TGTGCCAGCAGTACGGGCAGGGTCAATCAGCCCCAGCATTTT. Translated: CASSTGRVNQPQHF. The rearrangement uses TRBV6-1 and TRBJ1-5; D is possibly TRBD1 (5 bases). Germline V gene lookup returns CDR1 MNHNS and CDR2 SASEGT. CDR3 length: 14 residues. V was cut by 5 bases and J by 3 bases, with 11 bases left in between.